The 10 T cell receptor beta chains below all came from one sample that was sequenced in a study of blood T cell repertoires in COVID-19. TCRdb keeps only in-frame clones here, not all; method: immunoSEQ multiplex PCR. The sample includes about 150,000 clones, roughly nine tenths of them seen just once. Sequencing used peripheral blood. These receptors all stem from a human donor in a cohort sampled during active COVID-19.

The chain is built from TRBV5-4 and TRBJ2-1; 9 nucleotides line up with TRBD2. With V trimmed by 3 bases and J by 10 bases, 17 bases remained unmatched. The CDR3 runs to 17 residues. Germline CDR1 SGHNT, CDR2 YYREEE (reference sequence). CDR3 in DNA: TGTGCCAGCAGCTCACCACAGACTAGCGGCCTGCTGATGGAGCAGTTCTTC. It translates to CASSSPQTSGLLMEQFF.

V gene TRBV7-9 combines with J gene TRBJ1-1; D ambiguous. Germline V gene lookup returns CDR1 SEHNR and CDR2 FQNEAQ (reference sequence). The V and J ends lost 3 bases and 4 bases respectively, with 9 bases between them. This CDR3 comprises 13 residues. Written as DNA, the CDR3 is TGTGCCAGCAGCTTGTCCGCGGTCACTGAAGCTTTCTTT. Amino acids: CASSLSAVTEAFF.

The J gene is TRBJ2-3, the V gene TRBV2; D is perhaps TRBD1 (6 bases). The V gene's germline CDR1 is SNHLY and CDR2 FYNNEI. There are 15 residues in the CDR3. V was cut by 4 bases and J by 2 bases, with 13 bases left in between. Written as DNA, the CDR3 is TGTGCCAGCAGTGCCGCAGGGGACCTCACAGATACGCAGTATTTT. It codes for CASSAAGDLTDTQYF.

The CDR3 reads CASSVAGHSSGNTIYF. The CDR3 DNA is TGTGCCAGCAGCGTAGCCGGACACTCCTCTGGAAACACCATATATTTT. The V gene is TRBV9, the J gene TRBJ1-3; D might be TRBD1 (5 bases). CDR3 length equals 16 residues. Germline values: CDR1 SGDLS, CDR2 YYNGEE. V lost 0 bases and J lost 0, with 10 bases in between.

This sequence joins TRBV9 and TRBJ1-2; 9 nucleotides line up with TRBD1. The V gene end was trimmed by 4 bases and the J gene end by 7 bases; junction bases not matched to a gene: 8. The CDR3 is 14 amino acids. Germline CDR1 SGDLS, CDR2 YYNGEE. The CDR3 bases are TGTGCCAGCAGCAAGGGACAGGGCGTTACTGGCTACACCTTC. Its protein is CASSKGQGVTGYTF.

This clone appeared once. The gene calls are TRBV27 and TRBJ2-7; D is ambiguous. Germline V gene lookup returns CDR1 MNHEY and CDR2 SMNVEV (reference sequence). V shed 5 bases and J shed 2 bases, with 13 bases lying between them. This CDR3 has 14 residues. The CDR3 here is CASSPNRHAYEQYF. The CDR3 nucleotides read TGTGCCAGCAGTCCTAACCGACACGCCTACGAGCAGTACTTC.

The chain uses TRBV11-3 and TRBJ2-5; tentative D call: TRBD2 (7 bases). Between the trimmed V and J ends, which lost 5 bases and 5 bases, there was a span of 21 bases. The CDR3 spans 16 residues. Germline CDR1 and CDR2: SGHNT and YENEEA. The CDR3 DNA follows: TGTGCCAGCAGCCCAGGGGTGGGAGGGCCCACTGAGACCCAGTACTTC. Protein sequence: CASSPGVGGPTETQYF.

The J gene is TRBJ2-7, the V gene TRBV10-1; 10 nucleotides agree with TRBD1. Germline CDR1 and CDR2: WNHNN and SYGVQD (reference sequence). This CDR3 comprises 13 residues. The V gene end was trimmed by 11 bases and the J gene end by 4 bases; junction bases not matched to a gene: 8. The DNA for the CDR3 is TGCGCCTCGAAGACAGGGGGCTCGTACGAGCAGTACTTC. Translating gives CASKTGGSYEQYF.

The J gene is TRBJ2-7, the V gene TRBV28, with a possible D match to TRBD1 (5 bases). The germline V gene has CDR1 MDHEN and CDR2 SYDVKM. The CDR3 covers 15 residues. V lost 8 bases and J 2 bases, leaving 19 bases between the germline ends. CDR3 region: CASALGQAHAYEQYF. CDR3 DNA: TGTGCCAGCGCCTTGGGGCAGGCTCACGCCTACGAGCAGTACTTC.

This clone was detected only once. The J gene is TRBJ2-7, the V gene TRBV29-1, with a possible D match to TRBD1 (5 bases). Trimming took off 2 bases at V and 3 bases at J, with 8 bases between the two ends. Germline V gene sequence: CDR1 SQVTM, CDR2 ANQGSEA. The CDR3 covers 12 residues. The CDR3 nucleotides read TGCAGCGTTGAAAGGGGTCGCTACGAGCAGTACTTC. As protein: CSVERGRYEQYF.